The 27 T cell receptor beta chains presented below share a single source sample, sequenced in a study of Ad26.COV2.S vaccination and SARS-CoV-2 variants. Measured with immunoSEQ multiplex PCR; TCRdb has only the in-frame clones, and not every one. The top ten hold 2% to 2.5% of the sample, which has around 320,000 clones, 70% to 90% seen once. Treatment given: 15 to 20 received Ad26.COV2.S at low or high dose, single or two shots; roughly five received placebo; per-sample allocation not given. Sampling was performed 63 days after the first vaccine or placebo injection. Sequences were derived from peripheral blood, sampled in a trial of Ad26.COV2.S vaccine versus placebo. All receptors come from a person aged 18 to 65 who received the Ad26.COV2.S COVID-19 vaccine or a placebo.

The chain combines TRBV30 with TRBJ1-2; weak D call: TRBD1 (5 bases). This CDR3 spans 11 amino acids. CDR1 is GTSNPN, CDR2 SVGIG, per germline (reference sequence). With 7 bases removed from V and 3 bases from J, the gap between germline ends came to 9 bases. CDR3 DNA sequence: TGTGCCTACAGGATTTACTATGGCTACACCTTC. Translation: CAYRIYYGYTF.

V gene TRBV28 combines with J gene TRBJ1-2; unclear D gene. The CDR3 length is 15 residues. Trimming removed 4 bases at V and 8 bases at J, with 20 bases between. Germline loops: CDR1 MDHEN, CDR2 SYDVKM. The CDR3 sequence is CASSSPAASFFGYTF. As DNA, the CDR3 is TGTGCCAGCAGTTCCCCCGCAGCCTCGTTCTTCGGCTACACCTTC.

In DNA form, the CDR3 reads TGTGCCAGCAGCTTTAGCGGGGAAAAAGAGACCCAGTACTTC. It codes for CASSFSGEKETQYF. This rearrangement joins TRBV2 to TRBJ2-5, with 8 bases that match TRBD2. Germline V gives CDR1 SNHLY, CDR2 FYNNEI. The CDR3 runs to 14 residues. V lost 6 bases to trimming and J lost 3 bases; unmatched junction nucleotides: 6. The full variable domain, with the rest looked up from reference TRBV2 and TRBJ2-5, is EPEVTQTPSHQVTQMGQEVILRCVPISNHLYFYWYRQILGQKVEFLVSFYNNEISEKSEIFDDQFSVERPDGSNFTLKIRSTKLEDSAMYFCASSFSGEKETQYFGPGTRLLVL.

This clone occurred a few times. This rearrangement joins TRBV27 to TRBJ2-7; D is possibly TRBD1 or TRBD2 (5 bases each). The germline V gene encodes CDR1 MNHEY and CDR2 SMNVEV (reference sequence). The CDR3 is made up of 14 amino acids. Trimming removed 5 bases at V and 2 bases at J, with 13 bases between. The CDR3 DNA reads TGTGCCAGCAGTATCCGGGACGGCGCCTACGAGCAGTACTTC. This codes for CASSIRDGAYEQYF.

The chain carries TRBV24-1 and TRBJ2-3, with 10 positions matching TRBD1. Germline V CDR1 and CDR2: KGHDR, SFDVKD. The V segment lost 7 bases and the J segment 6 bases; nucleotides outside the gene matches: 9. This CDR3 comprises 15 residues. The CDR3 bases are TGTGCCACCAGCGCCGGGACAGGGGTATTTGATACGCAGTATTTT. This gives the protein CATSAGTGVFDTQYF.

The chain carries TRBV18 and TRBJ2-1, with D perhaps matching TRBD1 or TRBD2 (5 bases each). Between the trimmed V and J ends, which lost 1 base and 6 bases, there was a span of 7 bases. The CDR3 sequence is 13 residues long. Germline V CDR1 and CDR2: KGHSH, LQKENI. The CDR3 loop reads CASSPQGTNEQFF. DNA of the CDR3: TGTGCCAGCTCACCACAGGGGACCAATGAGCAGTTCTTC. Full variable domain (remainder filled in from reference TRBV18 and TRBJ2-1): NAGVMQNPRHLVRRRGQEARLRCSPMKGHSHVYWYRQLPEEGLKFMVYLQKENIIDESGMPKERFSAEFPKEGPSILRIQQVVRGDSAAYFCASSPQGTNEQFFGPGTRLTVL.

The CDR3 DNA follows: TGTGCCAGCAGTCGGACTAGCGGGGGGGCCAACACCGGGGAGCTGTTTTTT. This gives the protein CASSRTSGGANTGELFF. V gene TRBV6-6 combines with J gene TRBJ2-2, with TRBD2 matching over 15 bases. J gave up 2 bases and V 5 bases, and 3 bases lay outside the gene matches. CDR1 and CDR2 (germline): MNHNY, SVGAGI (reference sequence). The CDR3 runs to 17 residues.

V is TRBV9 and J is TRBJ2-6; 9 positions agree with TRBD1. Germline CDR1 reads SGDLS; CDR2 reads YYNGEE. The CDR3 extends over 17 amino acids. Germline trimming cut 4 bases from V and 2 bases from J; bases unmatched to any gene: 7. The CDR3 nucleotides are TGTGCCAGCAGCAGCGGGACAGGGACAACTGGGGCCAACGTCCTGACTTTC. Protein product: CASSSGTGTTGANVLTF. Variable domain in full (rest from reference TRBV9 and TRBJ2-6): DSGVTQTPKHLITATGQRVTLRCSPRSGDLSVYWYQQSLDQGLQFLIQYYNGEERAKGNILERFSAQQFPDLHSELNLSSLELGDSALYFCASSSGTGTTGANVLTFGAGSRLTVL.

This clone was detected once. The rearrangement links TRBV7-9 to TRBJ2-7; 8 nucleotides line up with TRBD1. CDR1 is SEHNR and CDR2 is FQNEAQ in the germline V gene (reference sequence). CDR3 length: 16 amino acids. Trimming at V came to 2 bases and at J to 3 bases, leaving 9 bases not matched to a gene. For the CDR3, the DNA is TGTGCCAGCAGCTTAAAATCCGGACAGGGAATCTACGAGCAGTACTTC. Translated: CASSLKSGQGIYEQYF.

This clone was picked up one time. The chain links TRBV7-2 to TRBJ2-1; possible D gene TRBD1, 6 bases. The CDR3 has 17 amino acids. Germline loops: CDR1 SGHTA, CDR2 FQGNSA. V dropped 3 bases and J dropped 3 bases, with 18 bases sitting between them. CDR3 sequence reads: CASSFILQGSIYNEQFF. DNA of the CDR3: TGTGCCAGCAGCTTCATTTTACAGGGCTCTATCTACAATGAGCAGTTCTTC.

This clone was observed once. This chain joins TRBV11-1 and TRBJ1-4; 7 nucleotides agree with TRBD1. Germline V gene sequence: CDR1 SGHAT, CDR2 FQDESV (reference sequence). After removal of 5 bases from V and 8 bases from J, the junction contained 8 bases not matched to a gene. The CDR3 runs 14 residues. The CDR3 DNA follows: TGTGCCAGCAGCCCGACAGGGCAGGGGGAAAAACTGTTTTTT. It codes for CASSPTGQGEKLFF.

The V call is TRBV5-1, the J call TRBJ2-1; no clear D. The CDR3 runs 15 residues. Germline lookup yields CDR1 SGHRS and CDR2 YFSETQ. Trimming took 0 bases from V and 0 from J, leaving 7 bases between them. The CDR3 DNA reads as TGCGCCAGCAGCTTGGAAGGCAGCTCCTACAATGAGCAGTTCTTC. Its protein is CASSLEGSSYNEQFF. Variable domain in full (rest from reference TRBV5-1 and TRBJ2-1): KAGVTQTPRYLIKTRGQQVTLSCSPISGHRSVSWYQQTPGQGLQFLFEYFSETQRNKGNFPGRFSGRQFSNSRSEMNVSTLELGDSALYLCASSLEGSSYNEQFFGPGTRLTVL.

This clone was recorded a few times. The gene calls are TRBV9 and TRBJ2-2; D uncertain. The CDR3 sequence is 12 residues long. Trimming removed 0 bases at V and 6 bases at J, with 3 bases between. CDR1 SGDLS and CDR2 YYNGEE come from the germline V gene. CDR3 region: CASSVASGELFF. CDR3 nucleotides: TGTGCCAGCAGCGTAGCGTCCGGGGAGCTGTTTTTT.

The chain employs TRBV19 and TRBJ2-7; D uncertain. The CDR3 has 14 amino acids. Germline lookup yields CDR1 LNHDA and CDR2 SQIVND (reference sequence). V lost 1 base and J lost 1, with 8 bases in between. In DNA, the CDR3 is TGTGCCAGTAGTATAGTGGCCAGGTCCTACGAGCAGTACTTC. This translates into CASSIVARSYEQYF. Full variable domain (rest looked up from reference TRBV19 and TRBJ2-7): DGGITQSPKYLFRKEGQNVTLSCEQNLNHDAMYWYRQDPGQGLRLIYYSQIVNDFQKGDIAEGYSVSREKKESFPLTVTSAQKNPTAFYLCASSIVARSYEQYFGPGTRLTVT.

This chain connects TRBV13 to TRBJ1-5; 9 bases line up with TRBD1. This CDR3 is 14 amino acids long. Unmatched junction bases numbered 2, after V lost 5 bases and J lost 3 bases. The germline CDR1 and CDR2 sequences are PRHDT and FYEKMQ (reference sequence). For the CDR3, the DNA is TGTGCCAGCAGCCGGACAGGGGACAATCAGCCCCAGCATTTT. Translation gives CASSRTGDNQPQHF.

The CDR3 sequence: CASSLAGHEQFF. DNA for the CDR3: TGTGCCAGCAGTTTAGCGGGGCATGAGCAGTTCTTC. V is TRBV28 and J is TRBJ2-1; D is perhaps TRBD2 (6 bases). The CDR3 is 12 amino acids. V dropped 2 bases and J dropped 8 bases, with 7 bases sitting between them. The germline V gene encodes CDR1 MDHEN and CDR2 SYDVKM.

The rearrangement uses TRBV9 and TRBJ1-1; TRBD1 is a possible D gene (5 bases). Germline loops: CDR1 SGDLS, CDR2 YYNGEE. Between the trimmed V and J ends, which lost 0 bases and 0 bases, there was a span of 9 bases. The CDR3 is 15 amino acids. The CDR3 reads CASSVDPGMNTEAFF. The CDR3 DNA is TGTGCCAGCAGCGTAGATCCAGGGATGAACACTGAAGCTTTCTTT.

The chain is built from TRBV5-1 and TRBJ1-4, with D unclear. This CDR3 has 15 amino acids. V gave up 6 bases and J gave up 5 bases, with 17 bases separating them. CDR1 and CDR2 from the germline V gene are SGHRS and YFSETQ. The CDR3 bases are TGCGCCAGCACCCGGGAAATGGGTCCGAATGAAAAACTGTTTTTT. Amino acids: CASTREMGPNEKLFF.

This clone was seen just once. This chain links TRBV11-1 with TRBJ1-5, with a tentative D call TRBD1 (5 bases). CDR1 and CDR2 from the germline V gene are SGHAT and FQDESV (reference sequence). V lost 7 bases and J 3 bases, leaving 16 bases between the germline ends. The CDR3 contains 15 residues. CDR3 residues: CASTNPGHDNQPQHF. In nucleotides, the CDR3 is TGTGCCAGCACCAACCCCGGACATGACAATCAGCCCCAGCATTTT.

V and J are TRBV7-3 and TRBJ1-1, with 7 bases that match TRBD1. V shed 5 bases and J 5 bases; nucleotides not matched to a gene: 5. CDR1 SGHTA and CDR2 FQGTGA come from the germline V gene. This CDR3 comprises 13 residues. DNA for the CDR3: TGTGCCAGCAGCGTACAGGGGAATACTGAAGCTTTCTTT. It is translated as CASSVQGNTEAFF.

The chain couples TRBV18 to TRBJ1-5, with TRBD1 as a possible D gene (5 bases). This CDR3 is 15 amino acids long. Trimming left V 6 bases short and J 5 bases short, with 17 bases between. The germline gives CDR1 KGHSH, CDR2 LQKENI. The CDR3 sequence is CASSLTGGDDQPQHF. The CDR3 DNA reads TGTGCCAGCTCCCTAACAGGAGGGGACGATCAGCCCCAGCATTTT.

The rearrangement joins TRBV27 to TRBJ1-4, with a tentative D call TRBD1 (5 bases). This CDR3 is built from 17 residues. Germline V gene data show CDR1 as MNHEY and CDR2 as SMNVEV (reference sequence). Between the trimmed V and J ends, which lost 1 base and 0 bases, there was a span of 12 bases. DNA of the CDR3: TGTGCCAGCAGTTTATGGGGGGAACGTTCAACTAATGAAAAACTGTTTTTT. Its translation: CASSLWGERSTNEKLFF. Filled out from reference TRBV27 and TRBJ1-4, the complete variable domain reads EAQVTQNPRYLITVTGKKLTVTCSQNMNHEYMSWYRQDPGLGLRQIYYSMNVEVTDKGDVPEGYKVSRKEKRNFPLILESPSPNQTSLYFCASSLWGERSTNEKLFFGSGTQLSVL.

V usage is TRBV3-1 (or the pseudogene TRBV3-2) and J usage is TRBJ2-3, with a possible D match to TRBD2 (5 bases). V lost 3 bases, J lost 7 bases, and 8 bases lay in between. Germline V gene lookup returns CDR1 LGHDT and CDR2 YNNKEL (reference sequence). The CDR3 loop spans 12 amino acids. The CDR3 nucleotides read TGTGCCAGCAGCCAGGCGGACTATACGCAGTATTTT. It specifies CASSQADYTQYF.

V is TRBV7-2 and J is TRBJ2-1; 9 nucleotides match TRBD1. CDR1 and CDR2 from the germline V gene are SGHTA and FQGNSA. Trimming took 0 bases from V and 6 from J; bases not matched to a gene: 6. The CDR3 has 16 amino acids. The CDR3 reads CASSLASGTGINEQFF. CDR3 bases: TGTGCCAGCAGCTTAGCCTCCGGGACAGGGATCAATGAGCAGTTCTTC. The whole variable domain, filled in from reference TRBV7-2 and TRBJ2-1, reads GAGVSQSPSNKVTEKGKDVELRCDPISGHTALYWYRQSLGQGLEFLIYFQGNSAPDKSGLPSDRFSAERTGGSVSTLTIQRTQQEDSAVYLCASSLASGTGINEQFFGPGTRLTVL.

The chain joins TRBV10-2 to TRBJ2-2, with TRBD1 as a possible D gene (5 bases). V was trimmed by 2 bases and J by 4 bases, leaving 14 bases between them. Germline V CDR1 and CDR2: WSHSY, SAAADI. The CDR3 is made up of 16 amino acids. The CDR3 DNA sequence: TGCGCCAGCAGTGAGAGCCAGGGTCTGGTCACCGGGGAGCTGTTTTTT. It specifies CASSESQGLVTGELFF.

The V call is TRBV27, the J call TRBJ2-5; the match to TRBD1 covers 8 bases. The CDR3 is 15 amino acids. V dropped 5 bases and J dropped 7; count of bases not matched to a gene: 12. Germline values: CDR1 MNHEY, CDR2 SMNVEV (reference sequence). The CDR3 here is CASSIVNRGLTTQYF. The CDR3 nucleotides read TGTGCCAGCAGTATAGTGAACAGGGGGTTAACGACCCAGTACTTC.

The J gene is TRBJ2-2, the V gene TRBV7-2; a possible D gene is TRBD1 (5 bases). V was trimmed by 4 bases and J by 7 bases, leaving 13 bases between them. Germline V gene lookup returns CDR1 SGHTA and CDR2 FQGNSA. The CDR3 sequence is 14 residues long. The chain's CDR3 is CASSSSWGHGELFF. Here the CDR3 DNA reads TGTGCCAGCAGCTCGTCGTGGGGCCACGGGGAGCTGTTTTTT.